This T cell receptor (beta chain) stems from a study of T cell repertoires in cytomegalovirus infection (dated by TCRdb to about 2019). For context, the study as a whole: Because public TCR beta signatures pointed to carriage of CMV infection together with the matching HLA type, the HLA type of each donor mattered for the analysis. Beyond this particular receptor, the publication reports: In both this cohort and an independent roughly 330-donor cohort, the cumulative frequency of public TCR beta family members distinguished carriers of CMV infection plus the relevant HLA type. The ex vivo response was dominated by HLA-C-restricted CMV-specific TCR beta clonotypes, and the single most frequent clonotype in two of eight donors was supplied by these HLA-C-restricted clonotypes.

Sequencer: Illumina HiSeq 1500. The public reads were run again by TCRdb, first through fastp at Q25 and then through MiXCR, and only productive beta chains were kept. Under each unique CDR3 protein, matching rows form one entry showing the most common genes and DNA. The sample table contains hundreds of thousands of distinct CDR3 sequences; only one count was recorded for approximately 31% of them. Roughly 13% of the sample is held by the ten biggest clonotypes. This clonotype was counted only a few times. The antigen this receptor binds is unknown. No quality values exist for individual bases; no much larger clone is one base distant. The CDR3, from cysteine to phenylalanine, totals 16 residues. Only CDR3 DNA remains: 48 bases, in frame from the first base. Trimming leaves V shorter by 8 bases and J shorter by 1 base, with the junction holding 11 bases beyond the gene matches. Taken from the germline V gene (reference sequence), the CDR1 and CDR2 loops are LNHDA and SQIVND.

The V and J segments used are TRBV19 and TRBJ1-5; 7 middle bases align to TRBD1. The sample was PBMCs. The TCR sequence derives from a human donor in good health (CMV status not recorded). Some clones in this sample may be carry-over from other donors' samples. The CDR3 protein is CASQRTPGGSNQPQHF. The DNA sequence is as follows: TGTGCCAGTCAACGCACCCCAGGGGGGAGCAATCAGCCCCAGCATTTT.